Listed below are T cell receptor beta chains from one sample, sequenced in a study of Graves' ophthalmopathy and Graves' hyperthyroidism. TCRdb redid the calling of the multiplex PCR reads with MiXCR, one entry per CDR3 protein. This table holds over a million distinct CDR3 sequences, less than 45% found once. Input material: peripheral blood or thyroid tissue (not recorded which). These receptors all come from an adult man with Graves' hyperthyroidism. The CDR3 runs from the conserved cysteine through the conserved F or W. Clone size is shown for a subset of rows, as once, few, many or a class of expanded clone.

clone_size,v_call,j_call,cdr3_aa
-,TRBV20-1,TRBJ1-5,CSARVRDQPQHF
many,TRBV19,TRBJ1-1,CASSIKGGGTEAFF
few,TRBV6-6,TRBJ1-1,CASSPMGGATEAFF
many,TRBV7-8,TRBJ2-5,CASSRRTGETQYF
few,TRBV27,TRBJ2-7,CASSLSSTGAGSEQYF
many,TRBV7-9,TRBJ1-6,CASSQDGQGGSPLHF
-,TRBV19,TRBJ1-5,CASTLPGDNQPQHF
few,TRBV11-2,TRBJ2-6,CASTQQRTGANVLTF
-,TRBV19,TRBJ1-1,CASRGGVLRAEAFF
-,TRBV9,TRBJ1-2,CASSVRDSFYGYTF
many,TRBV9,TRBJ1-5,CASSVGGGNQPQHF
many,TRBV12-3/TRBV12-4,TRBJ1-1,CASSYHRGTNTEAFF
many,TRBV6-5,TRBJ2-5,CASSYQHSETQYF
many,TRBV20-1,TRBJ1-1,CSAREQGTGRLGTEAFF
-,TRBV25-1,TRBJ1-5,CASSIPGHRGQPQHF
-,TRBV19,TRBJ2-1,CASSNGVNDQGNEQFF
-,TRBV20-1,TRBJ2-2,CSARGPNRQTTGELFF
-,TRBV25-1,TRBJ2-7,CASSPPLAGRCEQYF
once,TRBV10-3,TRBJ2-7,CAISGQPDSSYEQYF
few,TRBV6-2/TRBV6-3,TRBJ2-5,CASSYTQTQYF
-,TRBV29-1,TRBJ2-6,CSVAAATSSGANVLTF
-,TRBV30,TRBJ2-5,CAWSRPGGGQETQYF
many,TRBV27,TRBJ1-5,CASRRDGGQPQHF
few,TRBV5-5,TRBJ2-7,CASSLLSGSREQYF
many,TRBV6-6,TRBJ1-2,CASSYNLGSATF
-,TRBV5-1,TRBJ2-5,CASSPEGGRSQETQYF
-,TRBV9,TRBJ1-1,CASSPRQDEAFF
-,TRBV11-2,TRBJ1-2,CASSPGAVLYGYTF
many,TRBV5-8,TRBJ2-5,CASSPGLAGASQYF
-,TRBV28,TRBJ1-2,CTTGGFPTNYGYTF
-,TRBV10-3,TRBJ2-7,CATRLAGGTNYEQYF
-,TRBV15,TRBJ2-5,CATSRGGLESAEQYF
-,TRBV5-1,TRBJ1-4,CASSLGTGRSNEKLFF
-,TRBV5-1,TRBJ2-7,CASSLAVRVSYEQYF
-,TRBV5-1,TRBJ1-6,CASRGDGNSPLHF
many,TRBV29-1,TRBJ2-2,CSAGTGSNTGELFF
-,TRBV6-5,TRBJ1-2,CASSRAGLYGYTF
many,TRBV2,TRBJ2-7,CASTGLRDYEQYF
-,TRBV30,TRBJ1-4,CAWTAEFREKLFF
few,TRBV4-3,TRBJ2-7,CASSQEWGRVNNEQYF
-,TRBV7-2,TRBJ1-6,CASSVGSGHTNSPLHF
once,TRBV25-1,TRBJ1-5,CASSYSEGRQHSNQPQHF
many,TRBV20-1,TRBJ1-6,CSASGSSPYNSPLHF
many,TRBV10-1,TRBJ2-2,CASSGQTGELFF
-,TRBV2,TRBJ1-6,CASTTGGYNSPLHF
-,TRBV15,TRBJ2-5,CATSRGLAGGIQETQYF
-,TRBV7-2,TRBJ2-5,CARRPLGGETQYF
-,TRBV29-1,TRBJ2-3,CSVVADTDTQYF
-,TRBV29-1,TRBJ1-2,CSAVDRGPDGYTF
-,TRBV2,TRBJ1-6,CASSPLGGSSPLHF
medium-sized,TRBV7-2,TRBJ1-6,CASSDRQGRSPLHF
-,TRBV28,TRBJ2-5,CASSPLTSIGSETQYF
-,TRBV29-1,TRBJ2-2,CSVRGGELFF
many,TRBV19,TRBJ1-3,CASSPTGGAGNTIYF
many,TRBV10-3,TRBJ1-5,CAIKAGRNQPQHF